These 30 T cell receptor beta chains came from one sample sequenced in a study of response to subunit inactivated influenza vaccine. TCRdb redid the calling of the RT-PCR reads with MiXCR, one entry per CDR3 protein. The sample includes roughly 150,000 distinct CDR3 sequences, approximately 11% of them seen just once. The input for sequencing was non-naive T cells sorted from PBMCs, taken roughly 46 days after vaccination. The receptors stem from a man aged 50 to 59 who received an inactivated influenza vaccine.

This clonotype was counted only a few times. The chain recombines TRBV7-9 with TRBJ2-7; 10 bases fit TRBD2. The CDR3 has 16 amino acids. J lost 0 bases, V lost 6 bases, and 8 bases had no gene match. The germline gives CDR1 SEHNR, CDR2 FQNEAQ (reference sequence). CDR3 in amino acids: CASSSNSGRSSYEQYF. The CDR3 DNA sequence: TGTGCCAGCAGTTCCAATAGCGGGAGGAGCTCCTACGAGCAGTACTTC.

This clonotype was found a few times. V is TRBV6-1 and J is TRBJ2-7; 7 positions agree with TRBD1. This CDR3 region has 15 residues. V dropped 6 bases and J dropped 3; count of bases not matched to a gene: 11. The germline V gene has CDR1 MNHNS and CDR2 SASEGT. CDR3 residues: CASRKNRDSIYEQYF. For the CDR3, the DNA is TGTGCCAGCAGGAAGAACCGGGACAGTATCTACGAGCAGTACTTC.

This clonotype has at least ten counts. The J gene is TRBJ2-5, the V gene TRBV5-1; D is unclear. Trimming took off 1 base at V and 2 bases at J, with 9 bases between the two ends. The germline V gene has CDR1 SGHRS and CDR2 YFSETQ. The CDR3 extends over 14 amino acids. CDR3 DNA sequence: TGCGCCAGCAGCTTGCAGTCAAGTCAAGAGACCCAGTACTTC. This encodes CASSLQSSQETQYF.

The CDR3 sequence: CASRRRGNGDEKLFF. The DNA for the CDR3 is TGTGCCAGCAGGCGTCGGGGGAATGGGGATGAAAAACTGTTTTTT. V is TRBV27 and J is TRBJ1-4; possibly TRBD1 for D (5 bases). The CDR3 sequence is 15 residues long. CDR1 is MNHEY, CDR2 SMNVEV, per germline (reference sequence). Trimming cost V 6 bases and J 6 bases, with 17 bases left between them.

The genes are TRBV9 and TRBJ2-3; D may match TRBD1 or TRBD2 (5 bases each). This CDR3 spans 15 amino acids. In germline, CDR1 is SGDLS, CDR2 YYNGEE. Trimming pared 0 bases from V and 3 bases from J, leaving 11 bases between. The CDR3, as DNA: TGTGCCAGCAGCGTAGCAGGGAGATCAACAGATACGCAGTATTTT. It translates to CASSVAGRSTDTQYF.

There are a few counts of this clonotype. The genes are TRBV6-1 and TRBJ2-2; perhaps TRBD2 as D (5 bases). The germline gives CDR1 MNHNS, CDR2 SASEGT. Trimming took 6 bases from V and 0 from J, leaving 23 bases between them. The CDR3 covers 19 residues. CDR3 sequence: CASSTAWLRLSTNTGELFF. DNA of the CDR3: TGTGCCAGCAGCACCGCCTGGTTGAGACTATCGACGAACACCGGGGAGCTGTTTTTT.

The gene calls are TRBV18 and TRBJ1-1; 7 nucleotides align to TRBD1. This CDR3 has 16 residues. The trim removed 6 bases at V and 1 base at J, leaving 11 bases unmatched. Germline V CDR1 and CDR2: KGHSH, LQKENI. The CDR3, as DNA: TGTGCCAGCTCCAAGTGGACAGGCGGAAAGAACACTGAAGCTTTCTTT. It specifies CASSKWTGGKNTEAFF.

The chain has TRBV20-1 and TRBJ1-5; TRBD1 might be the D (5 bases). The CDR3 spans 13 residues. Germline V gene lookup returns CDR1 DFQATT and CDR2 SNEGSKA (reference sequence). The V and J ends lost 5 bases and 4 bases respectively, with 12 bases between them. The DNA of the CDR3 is TGCAGTGCTGGGGGACTTGGGAATCAGCCCCAGCATTTT. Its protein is CSAGGLGNQPQHF.

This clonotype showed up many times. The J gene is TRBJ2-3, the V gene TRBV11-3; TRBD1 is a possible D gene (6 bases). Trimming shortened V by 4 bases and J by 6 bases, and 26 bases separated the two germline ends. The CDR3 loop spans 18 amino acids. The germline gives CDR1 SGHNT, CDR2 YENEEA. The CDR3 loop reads CASSSLEQGRASSDTQYF. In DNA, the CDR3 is TGTGCCAGCAGCTCTCTTGAACAGGGTCGAGCTTCCTCGGATACGCAGTATTTT.

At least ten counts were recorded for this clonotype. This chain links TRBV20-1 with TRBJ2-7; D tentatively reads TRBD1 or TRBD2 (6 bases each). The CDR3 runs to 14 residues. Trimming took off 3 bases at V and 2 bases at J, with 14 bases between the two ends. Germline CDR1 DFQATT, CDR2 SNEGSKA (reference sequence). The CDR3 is CSASGGLLTYEQYF. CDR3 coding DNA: TGCAGTGCTAGCGGGGGCTTACTAACCTACGAGCAGTACTTC.

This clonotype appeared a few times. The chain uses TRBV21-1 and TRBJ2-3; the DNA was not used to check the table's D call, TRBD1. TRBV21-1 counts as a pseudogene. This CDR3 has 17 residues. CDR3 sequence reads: CASSRPGGTPITDTQYF. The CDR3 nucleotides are TGTGCCAGCAGCCGACCCGGGGGCACCCCCATCACAGATACGCAGTATTTT.

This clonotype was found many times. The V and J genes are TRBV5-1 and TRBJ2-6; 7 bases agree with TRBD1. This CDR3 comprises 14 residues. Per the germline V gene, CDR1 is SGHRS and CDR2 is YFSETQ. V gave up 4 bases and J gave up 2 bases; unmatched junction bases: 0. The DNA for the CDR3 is TGCGCCAGCAGCCAGGGGGCTGGGGCCAACGTCCTGACTTTC. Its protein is CASSQGAGANVLTF.

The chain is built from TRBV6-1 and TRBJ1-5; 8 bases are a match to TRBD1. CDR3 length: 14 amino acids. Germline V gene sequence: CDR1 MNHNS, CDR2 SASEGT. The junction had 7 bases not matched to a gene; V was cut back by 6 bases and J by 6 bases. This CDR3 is CASRDRAGGQPQHF. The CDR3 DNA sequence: TGTGCCAGCAGGGACAGGGCCGGCGGTCAGCCCCAGCATTTT.

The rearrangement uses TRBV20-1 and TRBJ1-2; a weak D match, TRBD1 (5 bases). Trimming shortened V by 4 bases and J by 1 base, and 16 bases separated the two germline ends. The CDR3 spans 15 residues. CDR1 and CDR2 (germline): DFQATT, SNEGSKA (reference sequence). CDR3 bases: TGCAGTGCTAACCCCGGGGGAGGGGTTAACTATGGCTACACCTTC. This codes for CSANPGGGVNYGYTF.

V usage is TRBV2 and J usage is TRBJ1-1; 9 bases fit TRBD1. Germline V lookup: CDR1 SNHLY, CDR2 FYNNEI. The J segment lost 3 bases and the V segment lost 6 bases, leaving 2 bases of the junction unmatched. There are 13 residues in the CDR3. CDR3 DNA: TGTGCCAGCAGGCGGGACAGGGACACTGAAGCTTTCTTT. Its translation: CASRRDRDTEAFF.

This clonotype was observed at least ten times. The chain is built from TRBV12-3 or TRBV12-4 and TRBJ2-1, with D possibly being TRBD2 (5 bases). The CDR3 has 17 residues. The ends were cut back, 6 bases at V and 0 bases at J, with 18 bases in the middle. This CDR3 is CASRGGGFKVSYNEQFF. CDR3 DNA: TGTGCCAGCAGAGGAGGCGGGTTTAAAGTCTCCTACAATGAGCAGTTCTTC.

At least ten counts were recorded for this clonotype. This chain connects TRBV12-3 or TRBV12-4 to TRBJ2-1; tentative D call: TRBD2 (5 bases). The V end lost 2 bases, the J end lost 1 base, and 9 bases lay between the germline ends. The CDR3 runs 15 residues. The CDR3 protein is CASSLSGGSYNEQFF. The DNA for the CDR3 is TGTGCCAGCAGTTTAAGCGGAGGTTCCTACAATGAGCAGTTCTTC.

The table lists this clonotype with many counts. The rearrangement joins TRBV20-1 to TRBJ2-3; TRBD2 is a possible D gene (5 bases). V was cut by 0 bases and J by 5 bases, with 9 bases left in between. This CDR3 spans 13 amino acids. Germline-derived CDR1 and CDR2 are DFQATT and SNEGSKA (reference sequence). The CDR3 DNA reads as TGCAGTGCTAGAGATCTAGCAAGAGATACGCAGTATTTT. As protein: CSARDLARDTQYF.

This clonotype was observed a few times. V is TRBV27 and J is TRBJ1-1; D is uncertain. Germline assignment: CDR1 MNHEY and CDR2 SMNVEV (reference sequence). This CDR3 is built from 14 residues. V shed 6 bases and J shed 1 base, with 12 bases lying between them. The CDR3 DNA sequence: TGTGCCAGCAGAAATTCGTACCGGAACACTGAAGCTTTCTTT. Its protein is CASRNSYRNTEAFF.

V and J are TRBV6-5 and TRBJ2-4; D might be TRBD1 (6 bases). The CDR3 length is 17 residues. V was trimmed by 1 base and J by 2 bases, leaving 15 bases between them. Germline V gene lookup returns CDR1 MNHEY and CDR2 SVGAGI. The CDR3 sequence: CASSYLGQHLTKNIQYF. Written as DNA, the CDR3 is TGTGCCAGCAGTTACTTAGGACAGCATCTAACCAAAAACATTCAGTACTTC.

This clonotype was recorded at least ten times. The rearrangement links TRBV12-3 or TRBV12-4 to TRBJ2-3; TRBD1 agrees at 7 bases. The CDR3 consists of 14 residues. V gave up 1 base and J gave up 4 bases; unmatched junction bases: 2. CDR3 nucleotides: TGTGCCAGCAGTTTAGTAGGGGGCGCAGATACGCAGTATTTT. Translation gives CASSLVGGADTQYF.

DNA of the CDR3: TGCAGTGCCAGTCCCGGGACAGGTTCTCGGTATGGCTACACCTTC. This codes for CSASPGTGSRYGYTF. The chain employs TRBV20-1 and TRBJ1-2, with 8 bases lining up with TRBD1. The CDR3 loop spans 15 amino acids. The V and J ends lost 6 bases and 5 bases, in that order; junction bases with no gene match: 14. The germline CDR1 and CDR2 sequences are DFQATT and SNEGSKA (reference sequence).

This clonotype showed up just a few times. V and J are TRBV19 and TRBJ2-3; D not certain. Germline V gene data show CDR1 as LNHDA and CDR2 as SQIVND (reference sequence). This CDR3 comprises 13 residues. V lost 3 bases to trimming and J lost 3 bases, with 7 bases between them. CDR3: CASSMRMTDTQYF. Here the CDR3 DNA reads TGTGCCAGTAGTATGAGGATGACAGATACGCAGTATTTT.

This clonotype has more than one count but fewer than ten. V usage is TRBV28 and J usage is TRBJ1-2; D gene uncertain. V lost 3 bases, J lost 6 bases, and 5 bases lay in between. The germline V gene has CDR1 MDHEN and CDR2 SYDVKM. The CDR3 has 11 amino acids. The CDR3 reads CASSFQDGYTF. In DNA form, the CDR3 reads TGTGCCAGCAGTTTTCAGGATGGCTACACCTTC.

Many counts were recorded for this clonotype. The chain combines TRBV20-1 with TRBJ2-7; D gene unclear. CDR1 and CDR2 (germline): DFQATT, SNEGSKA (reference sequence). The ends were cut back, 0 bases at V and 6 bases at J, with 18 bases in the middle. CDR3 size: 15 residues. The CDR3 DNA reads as TGCAGTGCTAGAGATCCATCTCGGCCGTCGGGCGAGCAGTACTTC. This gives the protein CSARDPSRPSGEQYF.

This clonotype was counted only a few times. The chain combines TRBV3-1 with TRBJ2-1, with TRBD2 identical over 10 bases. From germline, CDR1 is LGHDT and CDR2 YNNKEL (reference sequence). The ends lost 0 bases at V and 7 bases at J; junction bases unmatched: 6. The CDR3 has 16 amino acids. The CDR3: CASSQDRLAGANEQFF. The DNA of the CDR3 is TGTGCCAGCAGCCAAGATCGCCTAGCGGGAGCAAATGAGCAGTTCTTC.

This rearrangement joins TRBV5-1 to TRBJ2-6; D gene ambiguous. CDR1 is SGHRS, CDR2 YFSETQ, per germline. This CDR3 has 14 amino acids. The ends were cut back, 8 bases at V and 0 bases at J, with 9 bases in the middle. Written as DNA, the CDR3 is TGCGCCAGTACGGAGAGCTCTGGGGCCAACGTCCTGACTTTC. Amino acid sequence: CASTESSGANVLTF.

The CDR3 here is CASSSPAGEFF. In DNA, the CDR3 is TGTGCCAGCAGCTCCCCTGCAGGGGAGTTCTTC. This sequence joins TRBV7-9 and TRBJ2-1; tentative D call: TRBD1 (6 bases). The CDR3 is 11 residues long. V lost 4 bases and J 14 bases, leaving 12 bases between the germline ends. Germline CDR1 and CDR2: SEHNR and FQNEAQ (reference sequence).

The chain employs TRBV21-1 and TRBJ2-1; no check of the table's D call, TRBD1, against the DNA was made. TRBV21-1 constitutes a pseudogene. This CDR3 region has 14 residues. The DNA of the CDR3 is TGTGCCAGCAGCCCAGGGGACATCTACAATGAGCAGTTCTTC. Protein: CASSPGDIYNEQFF.

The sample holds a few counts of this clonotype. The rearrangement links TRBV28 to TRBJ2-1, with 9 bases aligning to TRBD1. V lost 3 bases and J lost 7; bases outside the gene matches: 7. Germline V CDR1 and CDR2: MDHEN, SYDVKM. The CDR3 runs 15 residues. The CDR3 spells CASSFGDREGNEQFF. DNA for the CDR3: TGTGCCAGCAGTTTTGGGGACAGGGAAGGGAATGAGCAGTTCTTC.